These T cell receptor beta chains were read from a single sample in a study of vaccination effects on CD4 cells after COVID-19. Their antigens are not known. Profiled with immunoSEQ multiplex PCR; TCRdb holds only in-frame clones, not every one. This sample has under 65,000 clones, with under 80% found just once. The source material was CD4+ T cells from PBMCs cultured with HIV peptides, sampled before COVID-19 vaccination. The receptors originated from a human donor who had a prior SARS-CoV-2 infection. Each CDR3 is given with its conserved first and last residue. The D gene is left open where the match is weak. A clone size is listed for some rows: how often the clone was seen (once, few, many), or a class if it is expanded.

>once|TRBJ2-5|TRBV7-2|.
CASSLVYTRPVEETQYF
TGTGCCAGCAGCTTAGTTTACACCAGACCAGTGGAAGAGACCCAGTACTTC
>.|TRBJ2-4|TRBV28|TRBD1
CASSFQDRGAAKNIQYF
TGTGCCAGCAGTTTCCAGGACAGGGGCGCCGCCAAAAACATTCAGTACTTC
>medium-sized|TRBJ1-5|TRBV4-1|.
CASSLRTGNLRNQPQHF
TGCGCCAGCAGCCTGCGAACAGGGAACCTTAGGAATCAGCCCCAGCATTTT
>.|TRBJ1-5|TRBV29-1|.
CSVEDLCQDQPQHF
TGCAGCGTTGAAGATCTGTGTCAGGACCAGCCCCAGCATTTT
>.|TRBJ2-7|TRBV5-4|.
CASSRTAGEQYF
TGTGCCAGCAGCCGGACTGCGGGCGAGCAGTACTTC
>once|TRBJ1-1|TRBV3-1/TRBV3-2|.
CASSLSGEAFF
TGTGCCAGCAGCCTATCCGGTGAAGCTTTCTTT
>.|TRBJ2-5|TRBV7-7|.
CASSAGVLETQYF
TGTGCTAGCAGCGCAGGGGTTCTGGAGACCCAGTACTTC
>once|TRBJ2-7|TRBV7-2|.
CASSPDWATYEQYF
TGTGCCAGCAGCCCCGACTGGGCTACCTACGAGCAGTACTTC
>few|TRBJ2-1|TRBV4-1|.
CASSHSIALHSYNEQFF
TGCGCCAGCAGCCACTCAATAGCGCTCCACTCCTACAATGAGCAGTTCTTC
>.|TRBJ2-7|TRBV7-9|.
CASSLNRHSYEQYF
TGTGCCAGCAGCTTAAATAGACACTCCTACGAGCAGTACTTC
>.|TRBJ1-1|TRBV5-6|.
CASSFLNTEAFF
TGTGCCAGCAGCTTTTTGAACACTGAAGCTTTCTTT